This is a list of T cell receptor beta chains from one sample in a study of blood T cell repertoires in COVID-19. Sequencing was performed with immunoSEQ multiplex PCR; in TCRdb, only in-frame clones are kept and a portion is missing. The sample holds tens of thousands of clones, around nine tenths seen once. The sequencing input was peripheral blood. Receptors were obtained from a woman at least 80 years old with acute or convalescent COVID-19. Each CDR3 is given without its conserved first and last residue. Fields, in order: clone size, J gene, V gene, CDR3 protein. Clone sizes are given selectively: once, few, many, or a class where the clone is expanded.

clone_size: NA
j_call: TRBJ1-1
v_call: TRBV2
cdr3_aa: ASSVSGRGCL

clone_size: NA
j_call: TRBJ2-7
v_call: TRBV5-1
cdr3_aa: ASSEDLYEQY

clone_size: NA
j_call: TRBJ1-2
v_call: TRBV6-5
cdr3_aa: ASSSGAPAYYGYT

clone_size: NA
j_call: TRBJ1-2
v_call: TRBV6-1
cdr3_aa: ASSDWGDYGYT

clone_size: NA
j_call: TRBJ1-6
v_call: TRBV19
cdr3_aa: ARDSGLANSPLH

clone_size: NA
j_call: TRBJ2-5
v_call: TRBV5-5
cdr3_aa: ASSFGGRKETQY

clone_size: NA
j_call: TRBJ1-3
v_call: TRBV9
cdr3_aa: ASSPQRTAGNTIY

clone_size: once
j_call: TRBJ2-1
v_call: TRBV7-9
cdr3_aa: ASSLQGNEQF

clone_size: NA
j_call: TRBJ1-2
v_call: TRBV28
cdr3_aa: ASSLGGLFGYT

clone_size: NA
j_call: TRBJ1-2
v_call: TRBV10-1
cdr3_aa: ASRRTGLAYGYT

clone_size: NA
j_call: TRBJ2-1
v_call: TRBV11-2
cdr3_aa: ATAGEGEPTEQF

clone_size: NA
j_call: TRBJ1-2
v_call: TRBV7-2
cdr3_aa: ASSLAGGQRGYT

clone_size: NA
j_call: TRBJ1-4
v_call: TRBV4-3
cdr3_aa: ASSQWGTRGNEKLF

clone_size: NA
j_call: TRBJ1-6
v_call: TRBV7-2
cdr3_aa: ASSLAPPLTYNSPLH

clone_size: NA
j_call: TRBJ1-5
v_call: TRBV4-1
cdr3_aa: ASSPTGTRNQPQH

clone_size: NA
j_call: TRBJ2-2
v_call: TRBV12-5
cdr3_aa: ASGFGQGAGTGELF

clone_size: once
j_call: TRBJ1-5
v_call: TRBV6-5
cdr3_aa: ASSSTGVGNQPQH

clone_size: NA
j_call: TRBJ2-7
v_call: TRBV5-1
cdr3_aa: ASSLGEGWHEQY

clone_size: NA
j_call: TRBJ2-5
v_call: TRBV3-1/TRBV3-2
cdr3_aa: ASSPGPGQETQY

clone_size: NA
j_call: TRBJ1-1
v_call: TRBV6-6
cdr3_aa: ASSLGQPNTEAF

clone_size: NA
j_call: TRBJ1-4
v_call: TRBV2
cdr3_aa: ASSEGGVPNEKLF

clone_size: NA
j_call: TRBJ2-3
v_call: TRBV9
cdr3_aa: ASSVGGSPKDTQY

clone_size: NA
j_call: TRBJ2-3
v_call: TRBV6-5
cdr3_aa: ASSWRGRGEDTQY

clone_size: NA
j_call: TRBJ1-1
v_call: TRBV15
cdr3_aa: ATSRNPGQKNTEAF

clone_size: once
j_call: TRBJ2-7
v_call: TRBV6-2/TRBV6-3
cdr3_aa: ASSYPTSGRTTYEQY

clone_size: NA
j_call: TRBJ2-7
v_call: TRBV29-1
cdr3_aa: SVETRGMYEQY

clone_size: NA
j_call: TRBJ2-1
v_call: TRBV5-4
cdr3_aa: ASSSPGIFHNEQF

clone_size: NA
j_call: TRBJ1-6
v_call: TRBV27
cdr3_aa: ASSLSGHYNSPLH

clone_size: NA
j_call: TRBJ1-1
v_call: TRBV30
cdr3_aa: AWTPTGRNTEAF

clone_size: few
j_call: TRBJ1-1
v_call: TRBV7-2
cdr3_aa: ASSLVLGGNTEAF

clone_size: NA
j_call: TRBJ1-2
v_call: TRBV29-1
cdr3_aa: SFTNSYRGGYT

clone_size: NA
j_call: TRBJ2-3
v_call: TRBV27
cdr3_aa: ASSPGRGVFTDTQY

clone_size: NA
j_call: TRBJ1-1
v_call: TRBV18
cdr3_aa: ASSPAVEREAF

clone_size: NA
j_call: TRBJ2-7
v_call: TRBV3-1/TRBV3-2
cdr3_aa: ASSHSTMQRGNEQY

clone_size: NA
j_call: TRBJ2-2
v_call: TRBV5-1
cdr3_aa: ASSLEGSPTGELF

clone_size: NA
j_call: TRBJ1-1
v_call: TRBV28
cdr3_aa: ASSLDSPRIEAF

clone_size: NA
j_call: TRBJ1-2
v_call: TRBV3-1/TRBV3-2
cdr3_aa: ASSRGQGYGYT

clone_size: NA
j_call: TRBJ1-5
v_call: TRBV10-2
cdr3_aa: ASSEAPSGYNQPQH

clone_size: NA
j_call: TRBJ1-1
v_call: TRBV29-1
cdr3_aa: SVGGTVPNSEAF

clone_size: NA
j_call: TRBJ1-2
v_call: TRBV6-5
cdr3_aa: ASGRGGYGYT

clone_size: few
j_call: TRBJ2-2
v_call: TRBV5-1
cdr3_aa: ASSLLQGTGELF

clone_size: NA
j_call: TRBJ1-1
v_call: TRBV6-6
cdr3_aa: ASSFTGEAF

clone_size: NA
j_call: TRBJ1-2
v_call: TRBV28
cdr3_aa: ASSPNRLYGYT

clone_size: NA
j_call: TRBJ2-1
v_call: TRBV7-2
cdr3_aa: ASRRGLAVDEQF

clone_size: once
j_call: TRBJ2-1
v_call: TRBV6-2/TRBV6-3
cdr3_aa: ASSPDRISGDEQF

clone_size: NA
j_call: TRBJ1-1
v_call: TRBV19
cdr3_aa: ASRTTGHMNTEAF

clone_size: NA
j_call: TRBJ1-2
v_call: TRBV4-1
cdr3_aa: ASSQVGQRGYT

clone_size: NA
j_call: TRBJ1-1
v_call: TRBV7-2
cdr3_aa: ASSLRETLEAF